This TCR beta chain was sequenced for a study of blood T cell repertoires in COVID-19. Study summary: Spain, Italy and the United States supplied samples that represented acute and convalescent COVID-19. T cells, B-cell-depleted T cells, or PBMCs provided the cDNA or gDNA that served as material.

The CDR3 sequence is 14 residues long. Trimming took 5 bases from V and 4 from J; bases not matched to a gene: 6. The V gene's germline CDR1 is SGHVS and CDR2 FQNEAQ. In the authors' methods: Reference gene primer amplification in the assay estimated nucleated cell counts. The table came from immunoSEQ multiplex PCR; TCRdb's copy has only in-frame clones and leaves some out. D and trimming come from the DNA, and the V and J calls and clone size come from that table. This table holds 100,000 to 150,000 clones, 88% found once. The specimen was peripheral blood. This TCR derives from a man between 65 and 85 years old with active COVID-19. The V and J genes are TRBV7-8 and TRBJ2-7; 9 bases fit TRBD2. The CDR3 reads CASSRDSGRYEQYF. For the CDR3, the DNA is TGTGCCAGCAGCCGAGATAGCGGGAGATACGAGCAGTACTTC. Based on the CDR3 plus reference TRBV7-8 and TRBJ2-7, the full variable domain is GAGVSQSPRYKVAKRGQDVALRCDPISGHVSLFWYQQALGQGPEFLTYFQNEAQLDKSGLPSDRFFAERPEGSVSTLKIQRTQQEDSAVYLCASSRDSGRYEQYFGPGTRLTVT.